The next 12 T cell receptor beta chains were all read from a single sample in a study of tumor and adjacent non-tumor tissue in lung cancer. The template was RNA from unsorted bulk tissue. Distant lung tissue was collected more than 3 cm away from the tumor edge. TCRbeta libraries were built with three rounds of nested PCR, modified from ARM-PCR. TCRdb re-derived calls from the multiplex PCR reads in MiXCR, one entry per CDR3 protein. The profile shows about 43,000 distinct CDR3 sequences, roughly 60% of them singletons. Input material: distant non-tumor lung tissue. The receptors were sampled from a man aged 50 to 60 with non-small cell lung cancer.

In its sample, this clonotype was seen many times. The chain combines TRBV11-2 with TRBJ2-3; D gene uncertain. The CDR3 sequence is 15 residues long. Trimming shortened V by 2 bases and J by 5 bases, and 14 bases separated the two germline ends. CDR1 is SGHAT and CDR2 is FQNNGV in the germline V gene. CDR3 protein: CASSLRPWDKDTQYF. The CDR3 bases are TGTGCCAGCAGCTTAAGGCCGTGGGATAAAGATACGCAGTATTTT.

For this clonotype: A read error may be the cause here, since a much bigger clone is one base away. The genes are TRBV7-8 and TRBJ1-1; D unresolved. The CDR3 spans 15 residues. CDR1 is SGHVS and CDR2 is FQNEAQ in the germline V gene. Trimming took off 0 bases at V and 5 bases at J, with 13 bases between the two ends. The CDR3 reads CASSLALQVETEAFF. In DNA, the CDR3 is TGTGCCAGCAGCTTAGCGTTGCAGGTAGAAACTGAAGCTTTCTTT.

About this clonotype itself: An end of the junction does not agree with germline; a read error may underlie this. The rearrangement joins TRBV6-2 or TRBV6-3 to TRBJ1-1; D might be TRBD1 (5 bases). Germline CDR1 and CDR2: MNHEY and SVGEGT. The CDR3 is 14 amino acids. CDR3 protein: CASNSGRGDAEALF. CDR3 nucleotides: TGTGCCAGCAACTCGGGGCGCGGGGACGCTGAAGCTCTCTTT.

As regards this clonotype: A much more abundant neighbour one base away suggests this may be a read error. The chain employs TRBV12-2 and TRBJ1-2. TRBV12-2 is shown as a pseudogene. This CDR3 has 17 amino acids. CDR3 region: CASRLVCKGQANYGYTF. The CDR3 DNA follows: TGTGCAAGTCGCTTAGTTTGCAAGGGCCAAGCTAACTATGGCTACACCTTC.

Concerning this clonotype itself: The junction does not match germline at one end; this may be a read error. This chain links TRBV5-1 with TRBJ1-2; 7 nucleotides agree with TRBD1. The CDR3 has 15 amino acids. CDR1 SGHRS and CDR2 YFSETQ come from the germline V gene. The CDR3 DNA is TGCGCCAACAGCTGGGGAGGGGGCATCAACTATGGCTACACCTTC. Protein sequence: CANSWGGGINYGYTF.

Comments on this clonotype: At one boundary the junction diverges from the germline segment, which might be a read error. This chain links TRBV7-9 with TRBJ1-6; no definite D call. This CDR3 is 14 amino acids long. Per the germline V gene, CDR1 is SEHNR and CDR2 is FQNEAQ (reference sequence). CDR3 region: CASTTTLSDSLLHF. The CDR3 DNA follows: TGTGCCAGCACCACAACACTTTCTGATTCACTCCTCCACTTT.

As to this clonotype: Compared with germline, one end of the junction differs, possibly owing to a read error. The rearrangement links TRBV6-5 to TRBJ1-6; D gene unclear. The germline CDR1 and CDR2 sequences are MNHEY and SVGAGI. The CDR3 consists of 15 residues. The DNA for the CDR3 is TGTGCCAGGAGTTACGGGCAGCTGCTTAATTCATCCCTCCACTTT. Protein: CARSYGQLLNSSLHF.

Details on this clonotype: The junction departs from the called germline gene at one end, perhaps through a read error. CDR3 amino acids: CASKGGGETAEALF. In DNA form, the CDR3 reads TGTGCCAGCAAAGGGGGGGGGGAAACGGCTGAAGCTTTATTT. V and J are TRBV6-6 and TRBJ1-1; TRBD1 is a possible D gene (6 bases). Germline assignment: CDR1 MNHNY and CDR2 SVGAGI (reference sequence). The CDR3 extends over 14 amino acids.

V is TRBV28 and J is TRBJ2-1; TRBD1 agrees at 8 bases. Trimming at V came to 6 bases and at J to 5 bases, leaving 3 bases not matched to a gene. The CDR3 is made up of 13 amino acids. Germline V gene lookup returns CDR1 MDHEN and CDR2 SYDVKM. The CDR3 spells CASRPDRDNEQFF. Here the CDR3 DNA reads TGTGCCAGCAGGCCGGACAGGGACAATGAGCAGTTCTTC.

This clonotype was counted a few times. V and J are TRBV2 and TRBJ2-1, with a tentative D call TRBD2 (6 bases). V was pared by 4 bases and J by 6 bases, with 16 bases between. Germline values: CDR1 SNHLY, CDR2 FYNNEI. The CDR3 contains 15 residues. This chain's CDR3 is CASSVGTAVGNEQFF. The CDR3 coding sequence is TGTGCCAGCAGTGTTGGGACTGCCGTTGGCAATGAGCAGTTCTTC.

V gene TRBV29-1 combines with J gene TRBJ2-3; 7 bases line up with TRBD1. Germline loops: CDR1 SQVTM, CDR2 ANQGSEA. V shed 7 bases and J 1 base; nucleotides not matched to a gene: 11. The CDR3 loop spans 15 amino acids. CDR3 nucleotide sequence: TGCAGCGCGACCACAGGGACAGAGGGCACAGATACGCAGTATTTT. Its protein product is CSATTGTEGTDTQYF.

A few counts support this clonotype. The junction and the germline gene differ at one end; a read error may be behind it. The CDR3 sequence: CASSQPGTGPSYVQYF. DNA for the CDR3: TGCGCCAGTAGCCAACCCGGGACAGGGCCCTCCTACGTGCAGTACTTC. The chain carries TRBV4-1 and TRBJ2-7; 9 nucleotides align to TRBD1. Germline V gene lookup returns CDR1 MGHRA and CDR2 YSYEKL. This CDR3 region has 16 residues.